The clone carrying this TCR beta chain was counted a few times. The V and J ends lost 5 bases and 3 bases respectively, with 11 bases between them. Germline CDR1 is MNHEY and CDR2 is SVGAGI. The CDR3 consists of 13 residues. TCRdb itself ran the RT-PCR reads through MiXCR, one entry per CDR3 protein. Of about 700,000 distinct CDR3 sequences listed, 13% to 15% were seen once; the top ten hold just over 3.5%. This clonotype originated in a female donor in good health, serving as a healthy control. The J gene is TRBJ2-7, the V gene TRBV6-5; D might be TRBD2 (6 bases). The sample consisted of memory CD4+ T cells from blood. The CDR3 DNA is TGTGCCAGCAGTCCGAGCGGGTTCTACGAGCAGTACTTC. Protein product: CASSPSGFYEQYF.